The 2 T cell receptor beta chains below all came from one sample that was sequenced in a study of blood T cell repertoires in COVID-19. Assay: immunoSEQ multiplex PCR; the TCRdb copy retains only in-frame clones and omits some. Altogether roughly 160,000 clones are present, approximately 80% being singletons, with the ten largest covering approximately 3.6%. Sequencing used PBMCs or T cells enriched from blood (not recorded which). The receptor set was obtained from a woman aged 55-69 years who had recovered from COVID-19.

This clone is a singleton in its sample. This chain connects TRBV5-1 to TRBJ2-3; TRBD1 aligns across 7 bases. The CDR3 sequence is 14 residues long. From germline, CDR1 is SGHRS and CDR2 YFSETQ. V shed 4 bases and J 0 bases; nucleotides not matched to a gene: 2. The CDR3 here is CASSPGQSTDTQYF. DNA for the CDR3: TGCGCCAGCAGCCCGGGACAGAGCACAGATACGCAGTATTTT.

This clone appeared a single time. J is TRBJ2-5 and V is TRBV3-1 (or the pseudogene TRBV3-2), with D possibly being TRBD2 (7 bases). Between the trimmed V and J ends, which lost 6 bases and 4 bases, there was a span of 9 bases. The CDR3 covers 12 residues. The V gene's germline CDR1 is LGHDT and CDR2 YNNKEL (reference sequence). The CDR3 is CASRGGAETQYF. The CDR3 DNA reads as TGTGCCAGCAGGGGGGGGGCAGAGACCCAGTACTTC.